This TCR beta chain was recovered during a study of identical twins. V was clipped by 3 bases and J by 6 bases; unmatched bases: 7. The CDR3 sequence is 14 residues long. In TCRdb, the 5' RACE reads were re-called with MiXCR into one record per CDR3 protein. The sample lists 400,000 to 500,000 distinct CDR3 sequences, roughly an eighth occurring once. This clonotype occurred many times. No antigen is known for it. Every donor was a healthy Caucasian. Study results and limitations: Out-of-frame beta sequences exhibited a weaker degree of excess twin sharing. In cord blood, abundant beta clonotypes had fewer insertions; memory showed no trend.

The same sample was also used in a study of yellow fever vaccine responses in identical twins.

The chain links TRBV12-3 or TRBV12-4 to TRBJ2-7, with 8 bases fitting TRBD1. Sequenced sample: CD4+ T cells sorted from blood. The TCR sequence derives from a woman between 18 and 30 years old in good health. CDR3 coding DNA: TGTGCCAGCAGTTTTCCTCAACAGGGGGGCGAGCAGTACTTC. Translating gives CASSFPQQGGEQYF.